This paragraph covers one T cell receptor beta chain sequence. The target of this receptor is not known. No clone much larger than this one lies a single base away; base qualities are absent. Within the sample, other DNA sequences also encode this same CDR3. Healthy HIV-negative adults with no recently reported acute infections or vaccinations were included as donors. All donors were Caucasian adults living in Nashville, Tennessee, USA. CD4+ T cells were enriched by magnetic negative selection, after which naive cells were positively selected on CD45RA and the negative fraction was taken as the memory subset. Blood was collected by leukapheresis, and PBMCs were isolated by Ficoll-Histopaque density gradient centrifugation and then cryopreserved in liquid nitrogen vapor phase. Analytical flow cytometry was used to check the purity and quantity of every magnetically sorted T cell population. Each sorted fraction had its genomic DNA isolated and then quantified by UV absorbance on a Nanodrop 2000c.

CDR1 SGHAT and CDR2 FQNNGV were looked up in the germline V gene. The CDR3 starts with the cysteine, ends with the phenylalanine, and has 12 residues. The only DNA kept is the CDR3, 36 bases in frame from the first base. The trim is 8 bases for V and 4 bases for J, with a gap of 11 bases between the germline ends. The record originates from a study of shared clonotypes between healthy human individuals (TCRdb year 2020). With regard to the full study: The cohort included a few men and a couple of women between 18 and 49 years of age. For each donor, three plates each were used for CD4 naive and CD4 memory, two plates were used for CD8 naive, and one plate was used for CD8 memory. To estimate repertoire size and how much clonotype sharing occurs between individuals, the study deeply sequenced the blood TCR repertoires of a handful of healthy adults. Different laboratories and diverse techniques were used to prepare libraries and sequence TCR repertoires, to increase sequencing depth and limit assay-specific biases. Each donor's leukapheresis produced roughly between roughly 0.85 and 9.5 billion PBMCs.

TCR CDR3 regions were amplified from genomic DNA by multiplex PCR using the deep immunoSEQ assay. For each cell subset, the extracted genomic DNA was distributed evenly across all wells of several immunoSEQ 96-well plates, and each plate served as one replicate. Each replicate PCR for sorted subsets received around 0.2 ug genomic DNA, equal to tens of thousands of T cell genomes. Purified libraries were measured with a Qubit 3.0 fluorometer, size-checked on a Bioanalyzer 2100, and measured again with the KAPA Library Quantification kit. A separate single-read 150-cycle Illumina NextSeq 550 flow cell was used to sequence each immunoSEQ 96-well plate. Processing in the source paper ran as follows. Because the immunoSEQ output held only junctional sequences and lacked quality scores, the filtering could not match the filtering applied to full-length reads. To assign V/J genes and CDR3, sequences were annotated using PyIR, a Python wrapper for IgBLAST v1.9, with IMGT germline references. Any read was removed if the V/J assignment was weak (E-value above 1e-6), the CDR3 was missing, or the read contained stop codons, out-of-frame junctions, or ambiguous translated residues. V3J clonotypes were defined as sequences sharing the same inferred V gene, J gene, and CDR3 amino acid sequence. Percentage overlap between repertoires was computed as shared unique clonotypes divided by the size of the smaller repertoire. Richness of each repertoire was evaluated using RTK rarefaction, the Chao1 estimator, and Recon v2.1 estimates of unobserved clonotypes. For all TCRbeta clonotypes obtained by the gDNA method from several donors, generation probabilities were computed with OLGA. Sourced from immuneACCESS, this table was stored by TCRdb with only in-frame sequences that have V and J called. A share of the clones is absent; for the studies checked, an unresolved V gene accounts for under half, and the remainder has no known explanation. That table gives V, J and clone size, and the DNA gave D and trimming. The sample table contains 1,100,000 or so clones; only one count was recorded for approximately 80% of them. Approximately 0.56% of the sample is held by the ten biggest clonotypes.

The paper's findings and limits, for the study overall: Because the study included a small number of donors, the genetic and exposure-history diversity represented was limited. Pairwise subsampling led to the expectation that sequencing depth would affect the degree of clonotype sharing among donors. Higher generation probabilities were observed for clonotypes shared by all four sorted-subset donors than for non-shared clonotypes. Sampling was limited to blood, and TCR repertoires in tissue likely differ from TCR repertoires in blood. Naive subsets generally had larger estimated clonotype richness than memory subsets did. About 5% of naive CD4, 3.5% of naive CD8, about 2.5% of memory CD4, and more than 0.35% of memory CD8 clonotypes were shared across a few donors. Incomplete sequencing was indicated by rarefaction of sorted-subset datasets, despite the large sequencing depth.

The sample was memory CD4+ T cells from PBMCs. Sample cell subset or site, as interpreted from the label and publication: CD45RA-negative fraction. This clonotype was obtained from a man aged 18 to 30 in good health. Some clones in this sample may be carry-over from other donors' samples. The rearrangement joined TRBV11-2 to TRBJ2-5; the D gene is perhaps TRBD2, on 5 matching bases. The nucleotides read TGTGCCAGCGGAGGAGCCCGAGAGACCCAGTACTTC. This gives the protein CASGGARETQYF.